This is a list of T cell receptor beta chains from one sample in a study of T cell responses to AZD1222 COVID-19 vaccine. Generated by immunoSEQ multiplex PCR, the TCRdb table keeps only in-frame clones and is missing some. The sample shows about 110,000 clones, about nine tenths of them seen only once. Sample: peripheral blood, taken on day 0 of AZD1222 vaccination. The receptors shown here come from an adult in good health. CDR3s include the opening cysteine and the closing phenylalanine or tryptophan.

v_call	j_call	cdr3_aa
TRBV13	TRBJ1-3	CASSPATGRNTIYF
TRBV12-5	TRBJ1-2	CASGLWGAGGYTF
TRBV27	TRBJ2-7	CASSSIGGLAGRYEQYF
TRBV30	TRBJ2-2	CAWSQGIAGALNTGELFF
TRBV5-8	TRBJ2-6	CASSEGQTGANVLTF
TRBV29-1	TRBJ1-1	CSVETPTGALLNTEAFF
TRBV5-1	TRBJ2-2	CASSLGQGGSGELFF
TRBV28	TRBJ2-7	CASRVAGSIHEQYF
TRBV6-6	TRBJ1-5	CASSIDRVLRPQHF
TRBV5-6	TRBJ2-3	CASSLFGPSTDTQYF
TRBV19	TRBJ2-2	CASSVPVAGELFF
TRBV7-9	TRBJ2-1	CASRTTGSPYNEQFF
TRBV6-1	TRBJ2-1	CASSEAEARGVF
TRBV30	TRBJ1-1	CAWIYPGQGSTEAFF
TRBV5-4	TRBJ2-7	CASSPREDLYEQYF
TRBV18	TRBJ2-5	CASFQGVQETQYF
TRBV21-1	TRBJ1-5	CALKGGQPQHF
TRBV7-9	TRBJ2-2	CASSLSRGDLLWTGELFF
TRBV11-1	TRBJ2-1	CASSLALAGTNEQFF
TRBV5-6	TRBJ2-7	CASSLGRVYEQYF
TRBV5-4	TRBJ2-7	CASSWGWRGGNYEQYF
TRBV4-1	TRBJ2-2	CASSARTQVGGELFF
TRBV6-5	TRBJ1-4	CASSPGVRLEKLFF
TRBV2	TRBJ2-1	CASTGGEQGRVF
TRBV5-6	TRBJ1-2	CASSVPLGGYTF
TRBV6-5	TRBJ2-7	CASSHLDTYSYEQYF
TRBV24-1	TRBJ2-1	CATSDLTGEQFF
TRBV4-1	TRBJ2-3	CASSQEPSGPTNTDTQYF
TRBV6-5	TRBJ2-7	CASTSPNRGRQYF
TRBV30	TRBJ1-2	CAWIRQGIDYGYTF
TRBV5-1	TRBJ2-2	CASSRGAGQTTGTGELFF
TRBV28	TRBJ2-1	CASTPLGVTYNEQFF
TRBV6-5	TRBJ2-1	CASSTDRGAYNEQFF
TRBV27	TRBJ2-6	CASSLVPSGANVLTF